This TCR beta chain was identified during a study of blood T cell repertoires in COVID-19. Assay used: immunoSEQ multiplex PCR; TCRdb lists only in-frame clones, some missing. The table lists fewer than 50,000 clones, 79% of them singletons. Germline CDR1 reads LNHNV; CDR2 reads YYDKDF (reference sequence). The CDR3 consists of 15 residues. J was trimmed by 4 bases and V by 1 base; bases with no gene match: 1. The rearrangement links TRBV15 to TRBJ2-5; 12 nucleotides agree with TRBD2. The receptor comes from a man between 65 and 85 years old with acute or convalescent COVID-19. Sequenced input: peripheral blood. CDR3 sequence: CATSRASGGGETQYF. For the CDR3, the DNA is TGTGCCACCAGCAGAGCTAGCGGGGGGGGAGAGACCCAGTACTTC.